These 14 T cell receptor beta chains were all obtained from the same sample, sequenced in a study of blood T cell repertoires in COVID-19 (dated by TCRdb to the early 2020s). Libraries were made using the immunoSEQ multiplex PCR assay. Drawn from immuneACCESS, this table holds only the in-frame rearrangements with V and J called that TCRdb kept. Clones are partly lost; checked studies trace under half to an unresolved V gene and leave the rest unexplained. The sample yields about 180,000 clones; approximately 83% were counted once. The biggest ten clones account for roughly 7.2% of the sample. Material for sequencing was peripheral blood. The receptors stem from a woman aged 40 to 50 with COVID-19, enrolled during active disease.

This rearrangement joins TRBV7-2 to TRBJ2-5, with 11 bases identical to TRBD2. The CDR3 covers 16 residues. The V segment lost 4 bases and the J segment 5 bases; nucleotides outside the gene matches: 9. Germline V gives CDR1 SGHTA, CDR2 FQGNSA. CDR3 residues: CASSSPLAGVGETQYF. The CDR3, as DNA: TGTGCCAGCAGCTCTCCACTAGCGGGAGTCGGGGAGACCCAGTACTTC.

This CDR3 reads CASSFPIRDYNNEQFF. The CDR3 nucleotides are TGTGCCAGCAGCTTCCCGATCCGGGACTACAACAATGAGCAGTTCTTC. V gene TRBV28 combines with J gene TRBJ2-1, with 7 bases matching TRBD2. The germline gives CDR1 MDHEN, CDR2 SYDVKM. Losses at the gene ends were 6 bases for V and 5 bases for J; bases not matched to a gene: 13. The CDR3 is 16 residues long.

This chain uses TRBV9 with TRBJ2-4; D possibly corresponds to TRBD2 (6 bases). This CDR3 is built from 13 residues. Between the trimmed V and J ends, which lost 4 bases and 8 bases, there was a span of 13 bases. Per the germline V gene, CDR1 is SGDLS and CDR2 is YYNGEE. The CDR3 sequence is CASSLDPGDIQYF. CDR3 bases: TGTGCCAGCAGCTTGGACCCGGGAGACATTCAGTACTTC. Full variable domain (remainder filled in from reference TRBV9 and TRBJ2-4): DSGVTQTPKHLITATGQRVTLRCSPRSGDLSVYWYQQSLDQGLQFLIQYYNGEERAKGNILERFSAQQFPDLHSELNLSSLELGDSALYFCASSLDPGDIQYFGAGTRLSVL.

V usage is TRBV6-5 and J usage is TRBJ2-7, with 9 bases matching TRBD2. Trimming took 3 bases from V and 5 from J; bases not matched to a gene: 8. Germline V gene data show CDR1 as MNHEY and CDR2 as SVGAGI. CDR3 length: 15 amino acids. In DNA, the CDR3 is TGTGCCAGCAGTTATACTGCGGGAGGGGCGAACGAGCAGTACTTC. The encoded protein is CASSYTAGGANEQYF.

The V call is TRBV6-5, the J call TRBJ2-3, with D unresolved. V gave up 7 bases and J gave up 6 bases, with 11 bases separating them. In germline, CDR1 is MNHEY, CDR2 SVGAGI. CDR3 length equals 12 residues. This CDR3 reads CASTVAGDTQYF. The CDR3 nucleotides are TGTGCCAGCACCGTAGCCGGGGATACGCAGTATTTT.

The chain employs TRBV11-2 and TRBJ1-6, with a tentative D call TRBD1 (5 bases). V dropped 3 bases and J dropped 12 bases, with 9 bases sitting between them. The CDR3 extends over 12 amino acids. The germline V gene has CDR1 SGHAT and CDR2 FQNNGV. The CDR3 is CASSLGGRPLHF. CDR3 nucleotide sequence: TGTGCCAGCAGCTTGGGGGGTCGACCCCTCCACTTT.

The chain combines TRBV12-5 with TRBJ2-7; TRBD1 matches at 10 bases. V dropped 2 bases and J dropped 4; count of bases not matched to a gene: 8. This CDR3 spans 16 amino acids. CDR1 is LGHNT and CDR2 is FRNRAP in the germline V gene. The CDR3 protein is CASGLIPGQGWYEQYF. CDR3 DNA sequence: TGTGCTAGTGGTTTGATCCCGGGACAGGGGTGGTACGAGCAGTACTTC.

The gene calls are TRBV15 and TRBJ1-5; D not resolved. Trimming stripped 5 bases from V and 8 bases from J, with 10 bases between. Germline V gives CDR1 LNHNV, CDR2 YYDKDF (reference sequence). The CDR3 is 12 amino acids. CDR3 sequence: CATSEVSKPQHF. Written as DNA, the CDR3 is TGTGCCACCAGCGAAGTGTCTAAGCCCCAGCATTTT.

The CDR3 loop is CASSLLGGRMPYEQYF. DNA of the CDR3: TGCGCCAGCAGCTTGTTGGGCGGGAGAATGCCCTACGAGCAGTACTTC. The chain has TRBV5-1 and TRBJ2-7; 7 bases line up with TRBD2. Germline trimming cut 1 base from V and 2 bases from J; bases unmatched to any gene: 9. In germline, CDR1 is SGHRS, CDR2 YFSETQ. CDR3 length equals 16 residues.

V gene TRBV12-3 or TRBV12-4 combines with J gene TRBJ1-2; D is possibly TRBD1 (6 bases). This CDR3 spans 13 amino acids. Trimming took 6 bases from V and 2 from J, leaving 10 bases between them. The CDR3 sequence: CASRPGHNYGYTF. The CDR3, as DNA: TGTGCCAGCAGACCGGGACACAACTATGGCTACACCTTC.

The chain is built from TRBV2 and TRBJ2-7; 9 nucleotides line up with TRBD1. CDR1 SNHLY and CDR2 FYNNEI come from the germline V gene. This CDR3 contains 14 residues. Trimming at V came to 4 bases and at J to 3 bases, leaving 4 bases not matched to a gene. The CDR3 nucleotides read TGTGCCAGCAGTGCCGAGACAGGGGGCTACGAGCAGTACTTC. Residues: CASSAETGGYEQYF.

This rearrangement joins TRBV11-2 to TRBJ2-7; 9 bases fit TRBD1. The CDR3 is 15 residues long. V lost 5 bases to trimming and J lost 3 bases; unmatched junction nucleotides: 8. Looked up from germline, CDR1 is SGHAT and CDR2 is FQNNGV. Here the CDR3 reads CASSPAGTGFYEQYF. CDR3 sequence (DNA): TGTGCCAGCAGCCCCGCCGGGACAGGGTTCTACGAGCAGTACTTC.

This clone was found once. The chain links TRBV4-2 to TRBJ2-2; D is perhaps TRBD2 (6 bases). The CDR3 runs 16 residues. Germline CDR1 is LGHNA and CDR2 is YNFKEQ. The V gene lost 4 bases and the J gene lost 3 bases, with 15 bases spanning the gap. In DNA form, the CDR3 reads TGTGCCAGCAGCCCCTTAGGAGGGGCGGACACCGGGGAGCTGTTTTTT. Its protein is CASSPLGGADTGELFF.

The CDR3 coding sequence is TGTGCCAGCAGCGCCCCAAGATCGGGGGATGACTATGGCTACACCTTC. Amino acid sequence: CASSAPRSGDDYGYTF. V is TRBV9 and J is TRBJ1-2; tentatively, D is TRBD1 (5 bases). The V end was cut by 3 bases, the J end by 3 bases, with 18 bases between. Germline CDR1 SGDLS, CDR2 YYNGEE. This CDR3 has 16 amino acids.